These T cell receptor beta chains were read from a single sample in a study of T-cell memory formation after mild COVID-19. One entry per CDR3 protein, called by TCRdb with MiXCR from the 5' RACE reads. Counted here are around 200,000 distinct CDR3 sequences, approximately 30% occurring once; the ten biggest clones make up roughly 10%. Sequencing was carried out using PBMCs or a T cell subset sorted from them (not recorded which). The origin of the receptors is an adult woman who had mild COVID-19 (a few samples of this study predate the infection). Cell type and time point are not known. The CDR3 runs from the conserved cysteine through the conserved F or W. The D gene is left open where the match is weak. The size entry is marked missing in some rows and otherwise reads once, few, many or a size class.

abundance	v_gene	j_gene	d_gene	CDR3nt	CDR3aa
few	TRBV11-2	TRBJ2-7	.	TGTGCCAGCAGCTTAAGCAGGAGCTTCTACGAGCAGTACTTC	CASSLSRSFYEQYF
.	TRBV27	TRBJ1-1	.	TGTGCCAGCGGAGTAGGCCACAACACTGAAGCTTTCTTT	CASGVGHNTEAFF
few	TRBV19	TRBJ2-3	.	TGTGCCAGTAGTAGGACTGGATCCGCAGATACGCAGTATTTT	CASSRTGSADTQYF
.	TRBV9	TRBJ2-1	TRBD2	TGTGCCAGCAGCGTAGCGGGCGGGGGGGCTTATGAGCAGTTCTTC	CASSVAGGGAYEQFF
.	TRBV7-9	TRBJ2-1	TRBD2	TGTGCCAGCAGCTTAGTCGCTAGCGGGAGGGCCGGTGAGCAGTTCTTC	CASSLVASGRAGEQFF
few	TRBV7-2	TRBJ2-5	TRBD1	TGTGCCAGCAGCTTTGCAGGGGGCGGGGAGACCCAGTACTTC	CASSFAGGGETQYF
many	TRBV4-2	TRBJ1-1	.	TGTGCCAGCAGCCCGTGGGGGACTGAAGCTTTCTTT	CASSPWGTEAFF
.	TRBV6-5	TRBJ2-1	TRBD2	TGTGCCAGCACCGGGGGGACCTCCTACAATGAGCAGTTCTTC	CASTGGTSYNEQFF
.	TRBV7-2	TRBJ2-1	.	TGTGCCAGCAGCTTAGTCCCCTACAATGAGCAGTTCTTC	CASSLVPYNEQFF
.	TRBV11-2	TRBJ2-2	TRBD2	TGTGCCAGCAGCTCCCCTAGCGGTCGTATCACCGGGGAGCTGTTTTTT	CASSSPSGRITGELFF
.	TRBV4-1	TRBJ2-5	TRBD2	TGCGCCAGCAGCCAACGTAGCGGGGGGTTGGAGACCCAGTACTTC	CASSQRSGGLETQYF
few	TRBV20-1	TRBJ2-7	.	TGCAGTGCTAGAGAGGGAGGGACATTAGACCCCCACGAGCAGTACTTC	CSAREGGTLDPHEQYF
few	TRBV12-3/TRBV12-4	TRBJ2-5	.	TGTGCCAGCAGGACTTCGGAGACCCAGTACTTC	CASRTSETQYF
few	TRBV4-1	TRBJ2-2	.	TGCGCCAGCAGCCCCATAATTGGCACCGGGGAGCTGTTTTTT	CASSPIIGTGELFF
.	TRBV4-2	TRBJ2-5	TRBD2	TGTGCCAGCAGCCAAGTGCTACTAGCGGGGGGAGAGACCCAGTACTTC	CASSQVLLAGGETQYF
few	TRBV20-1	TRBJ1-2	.	TGCAGTGCCCCCGACAGGCGCTATGGCTACACCTTC	CSAPDRRYGYTF
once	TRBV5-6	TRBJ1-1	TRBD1	TGTGCCAGCAGGGACAGGGCGAACACTGAAGCTTTCTTT	CASRDRANTEAFF
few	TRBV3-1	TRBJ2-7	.	TGTGCCAGCAGCCAAGATGGGGGGCATGTGGTCCCTAGCGAGCAGTACTTC	CASSQDGGHVVPSEQYF
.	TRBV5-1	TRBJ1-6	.	TGCGCCAGCAGAAGGGGAACTGGGAGCTCCTATAATTCACCCCTCCACTTT	CASRRGTGSSYNSPLHF
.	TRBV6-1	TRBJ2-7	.	TGTGCCAGCAGTGTAACAGGGAAACGATACGAGCAGTACTTC	CASSVTGKRYEQYF
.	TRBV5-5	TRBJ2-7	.	TGTGCCAGCAGCTTGGAGCTCTACGAGCAGTACTTC	CASSLELYEQYF
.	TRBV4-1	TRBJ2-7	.	TGCGCCAGCAGCCAACTGTCCATGCATGCCTACGAGCAGTACTTC	CASSQLSMHAYEQYF
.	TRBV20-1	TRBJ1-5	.	TGCAGTGCCTATATCGGGGGGGCAGGGGACAATCAGCCCCAGCATTTT	CSAYIGGAGDNQPQHF
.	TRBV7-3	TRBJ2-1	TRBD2	TGTGCCAGCAGCGCTGGGACTACGGAGCAGTTCTTC	CASSAGTTEQFF
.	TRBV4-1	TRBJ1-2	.	TGCGCCAGCAGCCACCGGGGGGGCGGCTACACCTTC	CASSHRGGGYTF
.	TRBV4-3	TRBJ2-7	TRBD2	TGCGCCAGCAGCCAAGATTGGACTAGCGGGAGTGGGTCCTACGAGCAGTACTTC	CASSQDWTSGSGSYEQYF
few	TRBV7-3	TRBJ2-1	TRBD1	TGTGCCAGCAGCTTAGGGACAGGGGTTGAGCAGTTCTTC	CASSLGTGVEQFF
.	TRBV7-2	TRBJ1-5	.	TGTGCCAGCAGCTTAGTGGCGGGGAACTCCAATCAGCCCCAGCATTTT	CASSLVAGNSNQPQHF
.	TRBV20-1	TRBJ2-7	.	TGCAGTGCTAGAGCTGTGGGGAAGTCATCCTACGAGCAGTACTTC	CSARAVGKSSYEQYF
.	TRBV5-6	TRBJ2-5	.	TGTGCCAGCAGCTTGGGGGCTCGGTGGGGGGAGACCCAGTACTTC	CASSLGARWGETQYF
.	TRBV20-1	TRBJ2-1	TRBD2	TGCAGTGCTATCGGGACTAGCGGGCGCTCCTACAATGAGCAGTTCTTC	CSAIGTSGRSYNEQFF
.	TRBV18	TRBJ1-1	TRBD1	TGTGCCAGCTCACCCCAGGACAGGGGTGGAGCTTTCTTT	CASSPQDRGGAFF
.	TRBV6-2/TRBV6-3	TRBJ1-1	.	TGTGCCAGCACCGGGGGGGGGAGTACTGAAGCTTTCTTT	CASTGGGSTEAFF
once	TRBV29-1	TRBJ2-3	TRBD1	TGCAGCGTCAGGGGACAGGAGAGCACAGATACGCAGTATTTT	CSVRGQESTDTQYF
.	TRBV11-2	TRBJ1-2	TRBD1	TGTGCCAGCAGCCCTACTAACTTTGGCCGGGACAGGGTTACTAACTATGGCTACACCTTC	CASSPTNFGRDRVTNYGYTF
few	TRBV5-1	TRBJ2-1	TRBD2	TGCGCCAGCAGCTTGCCGGCTAGCGGGGGGCCCTTCAGCTCCTACAATGAGCAGTTCTTC	CASSLPASGGPFSSYNEQFF
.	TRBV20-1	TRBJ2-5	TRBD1	TGCAGTGCTAGATCCCGGGACAGGGTAGAGACCCAGTACTTC	CSARSRDRVETQYF
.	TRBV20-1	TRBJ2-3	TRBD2	TGCAGTGCACCGGGGGTTGGAGCGGGAGGTCTAGATACGCAGTATTTT	CSAPGVGAGGLDTQYF
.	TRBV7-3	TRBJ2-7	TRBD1	TGTGCCAGCAGCTTGACAGGGGCTCGTGAGCAGTACTTC	CASSLTGAREQYF
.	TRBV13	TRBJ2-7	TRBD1	TGTGCCAGCAGCGGGACAGGGGGGGAGCAGTACTTC	CASSGTGGEQYF
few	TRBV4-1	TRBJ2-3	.	TGCGCCAGCAGCCAATGGGGCGGGGCAGATACGCAGTATTTT	CASSQWGGADTQYF
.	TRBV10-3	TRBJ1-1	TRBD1	TGTGCCAGCGAACCGGGACAGCAGAACACTGAAGCTTTCTTT	CASEPGQQNTEAFF
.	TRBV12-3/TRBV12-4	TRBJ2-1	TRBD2	TGTGCCAGCAGTCTCCGGACTAGCGGGAGCAATGAGCAGTTCTTC	CASSLRTSGSNEQFF
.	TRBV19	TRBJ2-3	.	TGTGCCAGTAGTATCCGTGACGGGAGCGCAGATACGCAGTATTTT	CASSIRDGSADTQYF
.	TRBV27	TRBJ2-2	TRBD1	TGTGCCAGCAGCCACAGGGGCGTGCAGGGCACCGGGGAGCTGTTTTTT	CASSHRGVQGTGELFF
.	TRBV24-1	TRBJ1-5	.	TGTGCCACCAGTGATTCAGGGGTTAGGCAGCCCCAGCATTTT	CATSDSGVRQPQHF
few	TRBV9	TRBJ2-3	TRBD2	TGTGCCAGCAGCGTGACTAGCGATGGGCCCACAGATACGCAGTATTTT	CASSVTSDGPTDTQYF
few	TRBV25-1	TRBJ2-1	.	TGTGCCAGCAGTGGGACCCCGCCGGGGGAGCAGTTCTTC	CASSGTPPGEQFF
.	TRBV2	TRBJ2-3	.	TGTGCCAGCAGTCGCCGGTCCTCTCAAGGGGATACGCAGTATTTT	CASSRRSSQGDTQYF
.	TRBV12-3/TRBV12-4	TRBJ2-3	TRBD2	TGTGCCAGCAGTTTCGGACTAGCGGCTAGCACAGATACGCAGTATTTT	CASSFGLAASTDTQYF
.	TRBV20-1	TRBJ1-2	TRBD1	TGCAGTGCTAGAGCCGGGACAGGGAACTATGGCTACACCTTC	CSARAGTGNYGYTF
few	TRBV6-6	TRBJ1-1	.	TGTGCCAGCAGTTGGAACGGGAACACTGAAGCTTTCTTT	CASSWNGNTEAFF
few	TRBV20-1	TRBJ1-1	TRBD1	TGCAGTGCGCCAGACAGGGGTAGGGAAGCTTTCTTT	CSAPDRGREAFF